This is a list of T cell receptor beta chains from one sample in a study of blood T cell repertoires in COVID-19. The data were produced by immunoSEQ multiplex PCR, yet TCRdb's version contains in-frame clones alone and is incomplete. The data hold roughly 150,000 clones, with roughly 77% observed a single time. The sample comprised peripheral blood. These TCRs come from a human donor in a cohort sampled during active COVID-19. Each CDR3 is given with its conserved first and last residue. The D gene is left open where the match is weak. Size is omitted from some rows. Given values are once, few, many or a class for expanded clones.

V: TRBV9
J: TRBJ2-2
size: .
D: TRBD2
DNA: TGTGCCAGCAGGATGGGACTAGCGGCCAACACCGGGGAGCTGTTTTTT
CDR3: CASRMGLAANTGELFF

V: TRBV5-5
J: TRBJ2-3
size: .
D: .
DNA: TGTGCCAGCAGCTTGGCTGGGACTGCAAGGACAGATACGCAGTATTTT
CDR3: CASSLAGTARTDTQYF

V: TRBV2
J: TRBJ2-1
size: .
D: TRBD2
DNA: TGTGCCAGGCAACGCGGGACTAGCGCTAATGAGCAGTTCTTC
CDR3: CARQRGTSANEQFF

V: TRBV19
J: TRBJ2-7
size: .
D: .
DNA: TGTGCCAGTAGTTCAGGGGTGGCCTACGAGCAGTACTTC
CDR3: CASSSGVAYEQYF

V: TRBV7-9
J: TRBJ1-2
size: once
D: .
DNA: TGTGCCAGCAGCCAGGACAGAAACTATGGCTACACCTTC
CDR3: CASSQDRNYGYTF

V: TRBV29-1
J: TRBJ2-7
size: few
D: .
DNA: TGCAGCGTTGAAGATGGGCGTGGGCAGGGGGGCGAGCAGTACTTC
CDR3: CSVEDGRGQGGEQYF

V: TRBV7-3
J: TRBJ2-2
size: .
D: .
DNA: TGTGCCAGCAGCTTAATAAAGGCAGGGGACACCGGGGAGCTGTTTTTT
CDR3: CASSLIKAGDTGELFF

V: TRBV3-1/TRBV3-2
J: TRBJ2-7
size: .
D: TRBD1
DNA: TGTGCCAGCAGCCATCCGGGACAGGGGTTTTACGAGCAGTACTTC
CDR3: CASSHPGQGFYEQYF

V: TRBV27
J: TRBJ2-1
size: .
D: TRBD2
DNA: TGTGCCAGCAGTCCTTCTAGCGGGACTGAGCAGTTCTTC
CDR3: CASSPSSGTEQFF

V: TRBV4-3
J: TRBJ1-2
size: few
D: .
DNA: TGCGCCAGCAGCCAAGACACCCCAGGGGTCCCCTATGGCTACACCTTC
CDR3: CASSQDTPGVPYGYTF

V: TRBV19
J: TRBJ2-2
size: few
D: .
DNA: TGTGCCAGTAGTTCGCGGGTTAGGGACACCGGGGAGCTGTTTTTT
CDR3: CASSSRVRDTGELFF

V: TRBV15
J: TRBJ2-3
size: .
D: TRBD2
DNA: TGTGCCACCTGGAGCGGGGATAGCACAGATACGCAGTATTTT
CDR3: CATWSGDSTDTQYF

V: TRBV12-3/TRBV12-4
J: TRBJ2-5
size: .
D: .
DNA: TGTGCCAGCAGTTCCAGGGCGGAGACCCAGTACTTC
CDR3: CASSSRAETQYF

V: TRBV7-9
J: TRBJ2-1
size: .
D: TRBD2
DNA: TGTGCCAGCAGCTACGGACTAGCGGGAGTGTACTACAATGAGCAGTTCTTC
CDR3: CASSYGLAGVYYNEQFF

V: TRBV6-4
J: TRBJ1-6
size: .
D: .
DNA: TGTGCCAGCAGTGACTCGATGCAGAATAATTCACCCCTCCACTTT
CDR3: CASSDSMQNNSPLHF

V: TRBV20-1
J: TRBJ2-7
size: .
D: .
DNA: TGCAGTGTCTGGCGGGTCTTTGAGCAGTACTTC
CDR3: CSVWRVFEQYF

V: TRBV11-3
J: TRBJ2-5
size: .
D: TRBD1
DNA: TGTGCCAGCAGCTCCAGGACAGGGCTTAAAGAGACCCAGTACTTC
CDR3: CASSSRTGLKETQYF

V: TRBV2
J: TRBJ1-2
size: .
D: .
DNA: TGTGCCAGGACGCGGGCCGGCAGCGGGCTTCGCGGCTACACCTTC
CDR3: CARTRAGSGLRGYTF

V: TRBV6-2/TRBV6-3
J: TRBJ1-6
size: .
D: TRBD1
DNA: TGTGCCAGCAGTACCCGGGACAGGGGGCTTGTTTCACCCCTCCACTTT
CDR3: CASSTRDRGLVSPLHF

V: TRBV27
J: TRBJ2-5
size: .
D: TRBD1
DNA: TGTGCCAGCAGACCGGGACAGGGGATTGATGGGCAAGAGACCCAGTACTTC
CDR3: CASRPGQGIDGQETQYF

V: TRBV27
J: TRBJ2-3
size: .
D: .
DNA: TGTGCCACCAGTAGCGGATTGGGCACAGATACGCAGTATTTT
CDR3: CATSSGLGTDTQYF

V: TRBV6-4
J: TRBJ2-1
size: .
D: TRBD2
DNA: TGTGCCAGCAGTATGAGCGGGGGGGCCCCGAATGAGCAGTTCTTC
CDR3: CASSMSGGAPNEQFF

V: TRBV6-2/TRBV6-3
J: TRBJ2-1
size: .
D: .
DNA: TGTGCCAGCAGTTACAGGCAGCGAACTAGCTCCTACAATGAGCAGTTCTTC
CDR3: CASSYRQRTSSYNEQFF

V: TRBV7-9
J: TRBJ1-1
size: once
D: TRBD1
DNA: TGTGCCAGCAGCTTAGCCACAGGGGTAGCTTTCTTT
CDR3: CASSLATGVAFF

V: TRBV6-1
J: TRBJ2-7
size: .
D: TRBD1
DNA: TGTGCCAGCAGTGAACCCCGCGGACAGGGGGCCTACGAGCAGTACTTC
CDR3: CASSEPRGQGAYEQYF